The T cell receptor beta chain described here comes from a study of T cell responses to AZD1222 COVID-19 vaccine. Method: immunoSEQ multiplex PCR; TCRdb's copy keeps in-frame clones and lacks some. The table shows around 150,000 clones, with approximately 90% occurring only once. About this clone: Its specificity is unknown.

Points from the study as a whole: Once two AZD1222 doses were given, Spike-specific TCR breadth and depth went up.

This TCR came from an adult in good health. The source material was peripheral blood, sampled on day 0 of MenACWY control vaccination.

The CDR3 sequence: CASSLKPRETQYF. In DNA form, the CDR3 reads TGCGCCAGCAGTCTTAAACCCCGAGAGACCCAGTACTTC. The gene calls are TRBV10-1 and TRBJ2-5; D remains ambiguous. The CDR3 covers 13 residues. Deletions cut 5 bases from V and 4 bases from J, with 11 bases between. CDR1 is WNHNN and CDR2 is SYGVQD in the germline V gene (reference sequence).